These 13 T cell receptor beta chains share one sample of origin, sequenced in a study of response to subunit inactivated influenza vaccine. Via MiXCR, TCRdb re-called the RT-PCR reads, giving one row per CDR3 protein. Of fewer than 600,000 distinct CDR3 sequences listed, less than 7.5% are singletons. The specimen comprised PBMCs from blood, sampled less than 25 months after vaccination. The receptors were sampled from a man aged 45-69 years who received an inactivated influenza vaccine.

This clonotype was recorded at least ten times. The CDR3 protein is CASSIDRGPTGELFF. The CDR3 coding sequence is TGCGCCAGCAGCATTGACAGGGGTCCCACCGGGGAGCTGTTTTTT. This chain connects TRBV5-1 to TRBJ2-2; 8 bases are shared with TRBD1. This CDR3 is built from 15 residues. From germline, CDR1 is SGHRS and CDR2 YFSETQ. Unmatched junction bases numbered 6, after V lost 4 bases and J lost 4 bases.

The chain carries TRBV2 and TRBJ2-3; TRBD2 agrees at 7 bases. From germline, CDR1 is SNHLY and CDR2 FYNNEI. V lost 2 bases and J lost 0; bases outside the gene matches: 11. The CDR3 spans 18 residues. CDR3 nucleotide sequence: TGTGCCAGCAGTGAAAGGGAGGGCTCACCCCCTAGCACAGATACGCAGTATTTT. Translating it yields CASSEREGSPPSTDTQYF.

In its sample, this clonotype was seen a few times. V and J are TRBV20-1 and TRBJ1-5, with a tentative D call TRBD1 (6 bases). The CDR3 covers 14 residues. Trimming removed 0 bases from V and 3 bases from J, with 9 bases in between. The germline V gene encodes CDR1 DFQATT and CDR2 SNEGSKA (reference sequence). The CDR3 DNA is TGCAGTGCTAGAGATACAGGGCCCAATCAGCCCCAGCATTTT. Its protein product is CSARDTGPNQPQHF.

This sequence joins TRBV5-1 and TRBJ1-6; unclear D gene. Deletions cut 0 bases from V and 6 bases from J, with 7 bases between. Germline CDR1 is SGHRS and CDR2 is YFSETQ. This CDR3 has 14 residues. CDR3 in DNA: TGCGCCAGCAGCTTGGGGGCCTCTAATTCACCCCTCCACTTT. Translating gives CASSLGASNSPLHF.

This clonotype was observed many times. The chain employs TRBV15 and TRBJ2-2; a possible D gene is TRBD1 (6 bases). Per germline, CDR1 LNHNV and CDR2 YYDKDF (reference sequence). Trimming took 8 bases from V and 5 from J, leaving 12 bases between them. The CDR3 loop spans 13 amino acids. As DNA, the CDR3 is TGTGCCACCGGCACAGGGAATACCGGGGAGCTGTTTTTT. Protein product: CATGTGNTGELFF.

In its sample, this clonotype was seen many times. The rearrangement links TRBV7-2 to TRBJ2-3; D unresolved. Looked up from germline, CDR1 is SGHTA and CDR2 is FQGNSA. V was shortened by 1 base and J by 6 bases, with 11 bases between the two germline ends. The CDR3 has 14 residues. CDR3 in amino acids: CASSLGGRVDTQYF. As DNA, the CDR3 is TGTGCCAGCAGCTTAGGAGGAAGAGTCGATACGCAGTATTTT.

Many counts were recorded for this clonotype. The chain employs TRBV7-2 and TRBJ2-1; unclear D gene. The V and J ends lost 2 bases and 6 bases respectively, with 8 bases between them. Germline V gene sequence: CDR1 SGHTA, CDR2 FQGNSA. The CDR3 loop spans 13 amino acids. The CDR3 protein is CASSLIRINEQFF. Here the CDR3 DNA reads TGTGCCAGCAGCTTAATCCGAATCAATGAGCAGTTCTTC.

This clonotype has only a few counts. The chain carries TRBV6-4 and TRBJ1-5; D call uncertain. The CDR3 runs to 14 residues. The germline CDR1 and CDR2 sequences are MRHNA and SNTAGT. The V gene lost 2 bases and the J gene lost 7 bases, with 12 bases spanning the gap. The CDR3 DNA reads TGTGCCAGCAGTGACGAGTTAGGGCGGCAGCCCCAGCATTTT. Amino acid sequence: CASSDELGRQPQHF.

This rearrangement joins TRBV20-1 to TRBJ2-7, with D maybe TRBD2 (6 bases). V shed 3 bases and J shed 7 bases, with 13 bases lying between them. The CDR3 has 12 residues. CDR1 and CDR2 from the germline V gene are DFQATT and SNEGSKA (reference sequence). CDR3 region: CSASGREREQYF. The CDR3 DNA reads as TGCAGTGCTAGCGGGCGGGAACGGGAGCAGTACTTC.

This clonotype has more than one count but fewer than ten. V usage is TRBV20-1 and J usage is TRBJ2-7; TRBD2 agrees at 8 bases. CDR1 is DFQATT and CDR2 is SNEGSKA in the germline V gene (reference sequence). This CDR3 region has 14 residues. J lost 5 bases, V lost 3 bases, and 9 bases had no gene match. The CDR3, as DNA: TGCAGTGCTAGGTCTGTGCGGGGGGTAAACGAGCAGTACTTC. The encoded protein is CSARSVRGVNEQYF.

The gene calls are TRBV4-2 and TRBJ1-1, with 7 bases matching TRBD1. CDR1 is LGHNA and CDR2 is YNFKEQ in the germline V gene. J was trimmed by 11 bases and V by 1 base; bases with no gene match: 10. The CDR3 covers 14 residues. The DNA of the CDR3 is TGTGCCAGCAGCCAAGCTTTGGGACAGCCTAGGGCTTTCTTT. Translation: CASSQALGQPRAFF.

The chain employs TRBV30 and TRBJ2-3; D is unclear. The ends were cut back, 3 bases at V and 6 bases at J, with 10 bases in the middle. CDR1 and CDR2 from the germline V gene are GTSNPN and SVGIG (reference sequence). This CDR3 is built from 12 residues. CDR3 residues: CAWRTSADTQYF. The CDR3 DNA reads TGTGCCTGGAGGACGTCAGCCGATACGCAGTATTTT.

In its sample, this clonotype was seen a few times. This chain connects TRBV7-8 to TRBJ1-5; no firm D call. Between the trimmed V and J ends, which lost 2 bases and 6 bases, there was a span of 14 bases. CDR1 SGHVS and CDR2 FQNEAQ come from the germline V gene. The CDR3 sequence is 15 residues long. The CDR3 bases are TGTGCCAGCAGCTTACTCGGGCCGTCAGCTCAGCCCCAGCATTTT. It yields the protein CASSLLGPSAQPQHF.